These T cell receptor beta chains were read from a single sample in a study of post-analysis software for immune sequencing data. MiXCR, run by TCRdb on the PCR reads, gives a single entry per CDR3 protein. The table lists approximately 250,000 distinct CDR3 sequences, 36% of them singletons. Input material: blood. All receptors derive from a girl aged 5-17 years with multiple sclerosis. CDR3s include the opening cysteine and the closing phenylalanine or tryptophan. Each record gives: V gene, J gene, CDR3 length, D gene, clone size, CDR3 protein, CDR3 DNA. D genes are given only for firm matches. The size entry is marked missing in some rows and otherwise reads once, few, many or a size class.

V: TRBV20-1
J: TRBJ2-3
length: 14
D: TRBD2
size: NA
CDR3: CSANSGGAPVAQYF
DNA: TGCAGTGCTAACAGCGGGGGCGCCCCAGTGGCGCAGTATTTT

V: TRBV7-2
J: TRBJ1-5
length: 13
D: NA
size: NA
CDR3: CASSLTVNQSQHF
DNA: TGTGCCAGTAGCTTAACTGTGAATCAGTCCCAGCATTTT

V: TRBV20-1
J: TRBJ2-3
length: 15
D: TRBD2
size: NA
CDR3: CSALNRAGGGDTQYF
DNA: TGCAGTGCTCTAAACCGAGCGGGGGGCGGGGATACGCAGTATTTT

V: TRBV15
J: TRBJ1-1
length: 15
D: NA
size: many
CDR3: CATSREGGGAGTAFF
DNA: TGTGCCACCAGCAGAGAAGGTGGGGGGGCCGGTACGGCTTTCTTT

V: TRBV5-1
J: TRBJ2-1
length: 14
D: NA
size: many
CDR3: CASSSFASGNEQFF
DNA: TGCGCCAGCAGCTCCTTTGCTAGTGGAAATGAGCAGTTCTTC

V: TRBV5-5
J: TRBJ1-6
length: 16
D: NA
size: many
CDR3: CASSLGGRGENSPLHF
DNA: TGTGCCAGCAGCTTGGGCGGTCGTGGAGAAAATTCACCCCTCCACTTT

V: TRBV6-6
J: TRBJ2-1
length: 13
D: NA
size: NA
CDR3: CASSYSEDNEQFF
DNA: TGTGCCAGCAGTTACTCCGAGGACAATGAGCAGTTCTTC

V: TRBV2
J: TRBJ2-7
length: 12
D: NA
size: NA
CDR3: CASSDAGYEQYF
DNA: TGTGCCAGCAGTGACGCAGGGTACGAGCAGTACTTC

V: TRBV5-1
J: TRBJ1-5
length: 15
D: NA
size: few
CDR3: CASSPQGHSNQPQHF
DNA: TGCGCCAGCAGCCCCCAAGGGCATAGCAATCAGCCCCAGCATTTT

V: TRBV5-1
J: TRBJ1-1
length: 14
D: NA
size: NA
CDR3: CASSYEGGNTEAFF
DNA: TGCGCCAGCAGTTACGAGGGGGGGAACACTGAAGCTTTCTTT

V: TRBV18
J: TRBJ2-1
length: 16
D: TRBD1
size: few
CDR3: CASSPSGTGPGGEQFF
DNA: TGTGCCAGCTCACCGTCCGGGACAGGCCCCGGGGGCGAGCAGTTCTTC

V: TRBV14
J: TRBJ2-1
length: 12
D: NA
size: few
CDR3: CASSQDRAHTFF
DNA: TGTGCCAGCAGCCAAGATCGCGCTCACACGTTCTTC

V: TRBV20-1
J: TRBJ1-4
length: 12
D: NA
size: NA
CDR3: CRLGTTNEKLFF
DNA: TGCAGGCTGGGAACAACTAATGAAAAACTGTTTTTT

V: TRBV24-1
J: TRBJ1-1
length: 15
D: TRBD1
size: many
CDR3: CATSSGGTANTEAFF
DNA: TGTGCCACCAGTTCCGGAGGGACAGCGAACACTGAAGCTTTCTTT

V: TRBV20-1
J: TRBJ2-3
length: 16
D: TRBD2
size: NA
CDR3: CSASPTSGTITDTQYF
DNA: TGCAGTGCTAGCCCCACTAGCGGAACTATCACAGATACGCAGTATTTT

V: TRBV12-3/TRBV12-4
J: TRBJ2-3
length: 17
D: NA
size: NA
CDR3: CASSRLLGGTRTDTEYF
DNA: TGTGCCAGCAGTCGGTTACTAGGGGGAACAAGAACAGATACGGAGTATTTT

V: TRBV28
J: TRBJ2-7
length: 16
D: NA
size: few
CDR3: CASSLTEAGSYNEQYF
DNA: TGTGCCAGCAGTCTCACGGAGGCGGGGTCCTACAATGAGCAGTACTTC

V: TRBV29-1
J: TRBJ1-2
length: 11
D: NA
size: many
CDR3: CSVDRGSGYTF
DNA: TGCAGCGTTGATCGGGGGTCAGGCTACACCTTC

V: TRBV4-1
J: TRBJ1-2
length: 16
D: NA
size: few
CDR3: CASSQEEGGTNYGNTF
DNA: TGCGCCAGCAGCCAAGAGGAGGGGGGCACTAACTATGGCAACACCTTC

V: TRBV20-1
J: TRBJ2-7
length: 17
D: TRBD2
size: NA
CDR3: CSARDRMSGRLSYEQYF
DNA: TGCAGTGCTAGAGATCGAATGAGCGGGAGGCTTTCCTACGAGCAGTACTTC

V: TRBV28
J: TRBJ2-3
length: 15
D: NA
size: many
CDR3: CASSGGTLGTDTQYF
DNA: TGTGCCAGCAGTGGGGGGACCCTCGGCACAGATACGCAGTATTTT

V: TRBV27
J: TRBJ1-2
length: 13
D: NA
size: many
CDR3: CASSFERNHGYTF
DNA: TGTGCCAGCAGTTTTGAGAGGAATCATGGCTACACCTTC

V: TRBV6-2/TRBV6-3
J: TRBJ2-7
length: 16
D: TRBD2
size: NA
CDR3: CASSYSTALAGDEQYF
DNA: TGTGCCAGCAGTTACTCGACGGCACTAGCGGGAGATGAGCAGTACTTC